Presented here are 3 T cell receptor beta chains from one specimen sequenced in a study of T cells in Graves' hyperthyroidism and ophthalmopathy. Researchers amplified the TCR beta CDR3 regions from RNA transcripts. RT-PCR in the first round (using the HTBI primer set) targeted the TCR CDR3. Each CDR3 protein gets one entry after TCRdb re-called the multiplex PCR reads with MiXCR. The sample yields 350,000 to 500,000 distinct CDR3 sequences, roughly an eighth seen once. Sequenced material: blood. The receptors originated from a woman in her late teens or twenties with Graves' hyperthyroidism.

This chain joins TRBV19 and TRBJ2-2, with TRBD1 matching over 7 bases. This CDR3 region has 15 residues. CDR1 and CDR2 (germline): LNHDA, SQIVND (reference sequence). J lost 4 bases, V lost 3 bases, and 5 bases had no gene match. The CDR3 nucleotides are TGTGCCAGTAGTATTGTAGGGGGCTTCACCGGGGAGCTGTTTTTT. This codes for CASSIVGGFTGELFF.

This clonotype appeared many times. The V gene is TRBV18, the J gene TRBJ1-1, with 11 nucleotides matching TRBD1. The length of the CDR3 is 17 residues. The trim removed 1 base at V and 0 bases at J, leaving 4 bases unmatched. Germline loops: CDR1 KGHSH, CDR2 LQKENI. CDR3 region: CASSPRGTGGVNTEAFF. CDR3 sequence (DNA): TGTGCCAGCTCACCACGTGGGACAGGGGGGGTGAACACTGAAGCTTTCTTT.

This rearrangement joins TRBV29-1 to TRBJ2-1; the match to TRBD2 covers 7 bases. Trimming took 7 bases from V and 6 from J; bases not matched to a gene: 6. This CDR3 region has 12 residues. CDR1 and CDR2 (germline): SQVTM, ANQGSEA. In nucleotides, the CDR3 is TGCAGCGGAAGGAGCGGGATCAATGAGCAGTTCTTC. Translated, it gives CSGRSGINEQFF.